These T cell receptor beta chains were read from a single sample in a study of shared clonotypes between healthy human individuals. Profiled with immunoSEQ multiplex PCR; TCRdb holds only in-frame clones, not every one. The repertoire holds some 900,000 clones, more than 75% seen once, with approximately 1.5% in the top ten. Sequencing was performed on memory CD4+ T cells sorted from blood. All receptors derive from a man aged 18 to 30 in good health. Both conserved end residues are part of each CDR3. The D gene is left open where the match is weak. Rows give clone size only sometimes, using once, few, many, or a class for an expanded clone.

d_call	clone_size	v_call	j_call	cdr3_aa	cdr3_nt
TRBD1	NA	TRBV13	TRBJ1-5	CASSFGRGLVQPQHF	TGTGCCAGCAGCTTTGGCAGGGGGCTGGTTCAGCCCCAGCATTTT
NA	NA	TRBV7-2	TRBJ1-2	CASSLNWDGRGKSYGYTF	TGTGCCAGCAGCTTAAATTGGGACGGCCGGGGCAAATCCTATGGCTACACCTTC
NA	NA	TRBV9	TRBJ2-1	CASSVVGNNEQFF	TGTGCCAGCAGCGTAGTAGGAAACAATGAGCAGTTCTTC
NA	few	TRBV6-1	TRBJ2-6	CASSENVGLSGANVLTF	TGTGCCAGCAGTGAAAATGTTGGTCTTTCTGGGGCCAACGTCCTGACTTTC
TRBD1	many	TRBV6-5	TRBJ2-3	CASRRDRVTDTQYF	TGTGCCAGCAGACGGGACAGGGTCACAGATACGCAGTATTTT
NA	NA	TRBV5-4	TRBJ2-2	CASSPDGTGELFF	TGTGCCAGCAGTCCGGACGGCACCGGGGAGCTGTTTTTT
NA	NA	TRBV7-9	TRBJ1-1	CASSLSGKLNTEAFF	TGTGCCAGCAGCTTAAGCGGGAAACTGAACACTGAAGCTTTCTTT
TRBD1	NA	TRBV5-1	TRBJ1-4	CASSSTGATNEKLFF	TGCGCCAGCAGCTCGACAGGGGCAACTAATGAAAAACTGTTTTTT
TRBD2	NA	TRBV30	TRBJ2-2	CAWTYSGGWTGELFF	TGTGCCTGGACTTATAGCGGGGGGTGGACCGGGGAGCTGTTTTTT
TRBD1	NA	TRBV5-4	TRBJ2-7	CASSLGFGQGGEQYF	TGTGCCAGCAGCTTGGGATTCGGACAGGGGGGCGAGCAGTACTTC
TRBD2	NA	TRBV4-1	TRBJ2-7	CASSQEGLAGGGSYEQYF	TGCGCCAGCAGCCAAGAAGGACTAGCGGGGGGTGGGTCCTACGAGCAGTACTTC
NA	NA	TRBV30	TRBJ1-4	CAWSSTGRNEKLFF	TGTGCCTGGAGCTCGACAGGCCGAAATGAAAAACTGTTTTTT
NA	NA	TRBV11-3	TRBJ2-2	CASSRSANTGELFF	TGTGCCAGCAGCAGGAGCGCGAACACCGGGGAGCTGTTTTTT
NA	few	TRBV18	TRBJ2-3	CASSSERDTQYF	TGTGCCAGCTCATCGGAGAGGGATACGCAGTATTTT
NA	NA	TRBV2	TRBJ2-1	CASSEPPNEQFF	TGTGCCAGCAGTGAACCCCCCAATGAGCAGTTCTTC
TRBD2	NA	TRBV28	TRBJ2-7	CASSPTSSGLSYEQYF	TGTGCCAGCAGTCCCACGTCTAGCGGGCTCTCCTACGAGCAGTACTTC
NA	NA	TRBV7-9	TRBJ1-1	CASSILGGQNTEAFF	TGTGCCAGCAGCATTTTGGGGGGTCAGAACACTGAAGCTTTCTTT
TRBD2	NA	TRBV7-9	TRBJ2-7	CASTPGLAVEQYF	TGTGCCAGCACTCCGGGACTAGCGGTAGAGCAGTACTTC
TRBD1	NA	TRBV9	TRBJ2-1	CASSPRQGGTGGNEQFF	TGTGCCAGCAGCCCAAGGCAAGGAGGGACAGGGGGAAATGAGCAGTTCTTC
NA	NA	TRBV2	TRBJ2-7	CASSGQGWERHF	TGTGCCAGCAGTGGTCAAGGCTGGGAACGGCACTTC
NA	NA	TRBV4-1	TRBJ1-2	CASSRETDYGYTF	TGCGCCAGCAGCCGAGAGACAGATTATGGCTACACCTTC
TRBD2	once	TRBV11-2	TRBJ2-3	CASSLRGGPTDTQYF	TGTGCCAGCAGCTTACGGGGAGGGCCCACAGATACGCAGTATTTT
NA	once	TRBV19	TRBJ1-1	CASSIVSSGALSWNTEAFF	TGTGCCAGTAGTATAGTAAGTTCTGGGGCTTTGTCTTGGAACACTGAAGCTTTCTTT
NA	many	TRBV7-3	TRBJ1-6	CASSLDGAKDSPLHF	TGTGCCAGCAGCTTGGATGGGGCAAAGGATTCACCCCTCCACTTT
TRBD1	NA	TRBV6-6	TRBJ1-1	CASSYDRGGTEAFF	TGTGCCAGCAGTTACGACAGGGGTGGCACTGAAGCTTTCTTT
NA	NA	TRBV10-3	TRBJ1-5	CAISESRGNSNQPQHF	TGTGCCATCAGTGAGTCCCGGGGTAATAGCAATCAGCCCCAGCATTTT
TRBD1	NA	TRBV25-1	TRBJ2-7	CASSVTGRSSYEQYF	TGTGCCAGCAGTGTGACAGGGAGAAGCTCCTACGAGCAGTACTTC
TRBD2	NA	TRBV4-3	TRBJ2-3	CASSQDKRDTDTQYF	TGCGCCAGCAGCCAAGACAAGCGGGACACAGATACGCAGTATTTT
TRBD1	NA	TRBV28	TRBJ1-2	CASSLGTGGFYGYTF	TGTGCCAGCAGTCTGGGGACAGGGGGCTTTTATGGCTACACCTTC
TRBD1	NA	TRBV7-8	TRBJ2-5	CASSSGTGGMGETQYF	TGTGCCAGCAGCTCCGGGACAGGGGGCATGGGAGAGACCCAGTACTTC
NA	NA	TRBV6-1	TRBJ1-5	CASRDGADGNQPQHF	TGTGCCAGCAGGGACGGGGCAGACGGCAATCAGCCCCAGCATTTT
TRBD1	NA	TRBV18	TRBJ1-2	CASQRTGGNYGYTF	TGTGCCAGCCAACGGACAGGTGGCAACTATGGCTACACCTTC
NA	many	TRBV28	TRBJ2-7	CASSLPNRVRSISEQYF	TGTGCCAGCAGTTTACCCAACCGGGTTAGGAGCATTTCCGAGCAGTACTTC
TRBD2	NA	TRBV19	TRBJ2-1	CASSGRVTSNEQFF	TGTGCCAGTAGCGGGAGGGTTACAAGCAATGAGCAGTTCTTC
TRBD1	NA	TRBV30	TRBJ1-3	CAWSVRAIGTGISGNTIYF	TGTGCCTGGAGTGTACGGGCCATCGGGACAGGGATCTCTGGAAACACCATATATTTT
NA	many	TRBV5-1	TRBJ2-7	CASSLLGGNSYEQYF	TGCGCCAGCAGCTTGCTAGGCGGGAATTCCTACGAGCAGTACTTC
NA	few	TRBV9	TRBJ2-1	CASSVRELDREQFF	TGTGCCAGCAGCGTAAGGGAGCTGGACCGTGAGCAGTTCTTC
NA	NA	TRBV7-9	TRBJ1-4	CASSLGGAANEKLFF	TGTGCCAGCAGCTTAGGGGGCGCGGCTAATGAAAAACTGTTTTTT
NA	NA	TRBV5-1	TRBJ2-7	CASSSQAEGGEQYF	TGCGCCAGCAGCTCTCAGGCGGAGGGAGGCGAGCAGTACTTC
TRBD1	NA	TRBV7-3	TRBJ1-4	CASLGSGQGSEKLFF	TGTGCCAGCCTGGGCTCAGGACAGGGTAGCGAAAAACTGTTTTTT
NA	NA	TRBV19	TRBJ2-7	CASSTTGYDEQYF	TGTGCCAGTAGTACAACAGGGTACGACGAGCAGTACTTC
NA	few	TRBV30	TRBJ1-5	CAWSPNLRQPQHF	TGTGCCTGGAGTCCAAATCTACGGCAGCCCCAGCATTTT
NA	NA	TRBV12-1	TRBJ2-7	CASSSKDGPRDEQYF	TGTGCCAGCAGCTCTAAGGACGGACCTAGGGACGAGCAGTACTTC
NA	NA	TRBV6-5	TRBJ2-2	CASGGNPGELFF	TGTGCCAGCGGAGGGAACCCCGGGGAGCTGTTTTTT
NA	few	TRBV7-2	TRBJ2-1	CASSLGRENEQFF	TGTGCCAGCAGTTTGGGACGGGAAAATGAGCAGTTCTTC
NA	NA	TRBV4-1	TRBJ2-7	CASSQEKKGQGFYEQYF	TGCGCCAGCAGCCAAGAAAAGAAAGGGCAGGGATTCTACGAGCAGTACTTC
NA	NA	TRBV27	TRBJ2-7	CASSLRGRANGYEQYF	TGTGCCAGCAGTTTACGTGGCAGGGCGAACGGTTACGAGCAGTACTTC
TRBD2	NA	TRBV7-2	TRBJ2-5	CASSSGLAGGSETQYF	TGTGCCAGCAGCTCAGGACTAGCGGGAGGGAGTGAGACCCAGTACTTC
TRBD1	NA	TRBV5-1	TRBJ1-6	CASSPGTGDNSPLHF	TGCGCCAGCTCCCCCGGGACAGGAGATAATTCACCCCTCCACTTT
NA	NA	TRBV6-6	TRBJ2-3	CATGLGYTDTQYF	TGTGCCACCGGGCTGGGGTATACAGATACGCAGTATTTT
TRBD2	many	TRBV4-3	TRBJ2-1	CASSQPPGTSGRNEQFF	TGCGCCAGCAGCCAACCCCCAGGGACTAGCGGGCGCAATGAGCAGTTCTTC
TRBD1	NA	TRBV7-2	TRBJ2-7	CASSRDRGNYEQYF	TGTGCCAGCAGCCGGGACAGGGGGAATTACGAGCAGTACTTC
NA	NA	TRBV19	TRBJ1-3	CASSTSSGASSGNTIYF	TGTGCCAGTAGCACTAGTTCTGGGGCCTCCTCTGGAAACACCATATATTTT